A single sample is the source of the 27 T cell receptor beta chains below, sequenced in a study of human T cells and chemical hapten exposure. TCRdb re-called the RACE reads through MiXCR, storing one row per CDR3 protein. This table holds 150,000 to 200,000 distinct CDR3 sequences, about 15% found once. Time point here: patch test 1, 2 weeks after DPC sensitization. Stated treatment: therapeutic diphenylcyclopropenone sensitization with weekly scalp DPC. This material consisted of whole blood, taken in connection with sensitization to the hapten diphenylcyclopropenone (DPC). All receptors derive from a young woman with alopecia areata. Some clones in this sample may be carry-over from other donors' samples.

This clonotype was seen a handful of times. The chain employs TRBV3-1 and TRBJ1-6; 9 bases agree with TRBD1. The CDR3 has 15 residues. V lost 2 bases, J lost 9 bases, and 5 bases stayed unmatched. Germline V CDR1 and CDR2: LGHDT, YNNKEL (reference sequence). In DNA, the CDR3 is TGTGCCAGCAGCCAAATGGGACAGGGCACTTCACCCCTCCACTTT. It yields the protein CASSQMGQGTSPLHF.

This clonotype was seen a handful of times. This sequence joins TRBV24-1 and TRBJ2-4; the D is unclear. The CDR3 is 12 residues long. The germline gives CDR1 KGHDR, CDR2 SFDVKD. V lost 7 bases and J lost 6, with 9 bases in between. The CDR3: CATRELGNIQYF. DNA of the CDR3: TGTGCCACCAGGGAGCTAGGAAACATTCAGTACTTC.

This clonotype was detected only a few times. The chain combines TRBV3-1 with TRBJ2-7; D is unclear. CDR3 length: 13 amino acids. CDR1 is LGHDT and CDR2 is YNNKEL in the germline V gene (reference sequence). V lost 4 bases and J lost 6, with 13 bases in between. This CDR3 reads CASSRDSRGEQYF. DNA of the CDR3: TGTGCCAGCAGCCGTGACTCCAGAGGCGAGCAGTACTTC.

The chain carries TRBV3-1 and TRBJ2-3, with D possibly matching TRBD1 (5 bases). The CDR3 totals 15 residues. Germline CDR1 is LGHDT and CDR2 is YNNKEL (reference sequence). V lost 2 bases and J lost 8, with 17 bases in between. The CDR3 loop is CASSQIPAGLGTQYF. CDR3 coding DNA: TGTGCCAGCAGCCAAATACCTGCAGGGTTGGGTACGCAGTATTTT.

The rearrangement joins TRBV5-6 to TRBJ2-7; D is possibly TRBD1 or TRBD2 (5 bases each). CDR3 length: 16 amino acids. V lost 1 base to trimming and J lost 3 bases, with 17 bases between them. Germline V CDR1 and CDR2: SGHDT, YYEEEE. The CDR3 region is CASSLRGSGRSYEQYF. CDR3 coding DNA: TGTGCCAGCAGCTTGAGGGGTTCGGGACGGAGCTACGAGCAGTACTTC.

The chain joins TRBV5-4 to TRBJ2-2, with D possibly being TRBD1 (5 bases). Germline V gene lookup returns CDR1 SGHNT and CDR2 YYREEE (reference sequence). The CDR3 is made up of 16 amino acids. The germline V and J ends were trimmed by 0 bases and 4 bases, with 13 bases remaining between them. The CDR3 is CASSLGPGLRTGELFF. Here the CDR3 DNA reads TGTGCCAGCAGCTTGGGTCCAGGGCTTCGCACCGGGGAGCTGTTTTTT.

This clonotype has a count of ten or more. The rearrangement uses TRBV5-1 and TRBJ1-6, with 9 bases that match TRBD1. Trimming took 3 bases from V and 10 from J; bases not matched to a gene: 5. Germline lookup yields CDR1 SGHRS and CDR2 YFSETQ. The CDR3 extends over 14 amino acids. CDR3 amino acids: CASSSRQGGSPLHF. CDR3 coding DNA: TGCGCCAGCAGCTCAAGACAGGGGGGGTCACCCCTCCACTTT. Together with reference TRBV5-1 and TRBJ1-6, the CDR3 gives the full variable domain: KAGVTQTPRYLIKTRGQQVTLSCSPISGHRSVSWYQQTPGQGLQFLFEYFSETQRNKGNFPGRFSGRQFSNSRSEMNVSTLELGDSALYLCASSSRQGGSPLHFGNGTRLTVT.

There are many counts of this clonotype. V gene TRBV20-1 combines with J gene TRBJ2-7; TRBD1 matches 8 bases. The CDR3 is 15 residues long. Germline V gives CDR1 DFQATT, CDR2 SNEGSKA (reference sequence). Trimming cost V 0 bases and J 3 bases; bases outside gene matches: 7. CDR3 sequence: CSARDFQGAYYEQYF. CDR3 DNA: TGCAGTGCTAGAGATTTTCAGGGGGCCTACTACGAGCAGTACTTC.

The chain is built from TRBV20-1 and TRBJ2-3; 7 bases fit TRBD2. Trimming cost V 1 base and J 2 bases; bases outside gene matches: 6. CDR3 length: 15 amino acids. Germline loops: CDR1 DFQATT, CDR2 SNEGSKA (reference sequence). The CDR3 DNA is TGCAGTGCTAGAGCCCCTAGCGGAGTCACAGATACGCAGTATTTT. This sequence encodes CSARAPSGVTDTQYF.

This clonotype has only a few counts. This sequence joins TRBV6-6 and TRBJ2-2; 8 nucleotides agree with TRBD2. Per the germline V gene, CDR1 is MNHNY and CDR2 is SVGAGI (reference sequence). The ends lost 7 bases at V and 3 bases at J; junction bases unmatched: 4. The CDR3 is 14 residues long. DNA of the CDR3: TGTGCCAGCACCATACTAGCGGACACCGGGGAGCTGTTTTTT. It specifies CASTILADTGELFF.

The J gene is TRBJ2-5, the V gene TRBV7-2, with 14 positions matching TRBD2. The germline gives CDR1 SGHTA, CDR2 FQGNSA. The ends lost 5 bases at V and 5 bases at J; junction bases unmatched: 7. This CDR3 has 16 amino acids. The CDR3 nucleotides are TGTGCCAGCAGCCGAGGACTAGCGGGAGGCTCCGAGACCCAGTACTTC. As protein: CASSRGLAGGSETQYF.

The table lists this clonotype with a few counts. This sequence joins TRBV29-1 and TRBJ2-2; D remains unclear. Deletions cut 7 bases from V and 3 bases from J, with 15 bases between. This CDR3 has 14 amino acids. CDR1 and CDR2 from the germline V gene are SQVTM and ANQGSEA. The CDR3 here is CSAGVSLDTGELFF. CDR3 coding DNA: TGCAGCGCTGGGGTTAGTCTAGACACCGGGGAGCTGTTTTTT.

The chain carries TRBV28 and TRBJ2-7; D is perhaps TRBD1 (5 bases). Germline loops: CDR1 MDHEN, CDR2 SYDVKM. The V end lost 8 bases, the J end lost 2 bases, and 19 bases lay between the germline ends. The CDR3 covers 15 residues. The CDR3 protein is CASQTRAARAYEQYF. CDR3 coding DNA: TGTGCCAGCCAAACCAGGGCGGCCCGAGCCTACGAGCAGTACTTC.

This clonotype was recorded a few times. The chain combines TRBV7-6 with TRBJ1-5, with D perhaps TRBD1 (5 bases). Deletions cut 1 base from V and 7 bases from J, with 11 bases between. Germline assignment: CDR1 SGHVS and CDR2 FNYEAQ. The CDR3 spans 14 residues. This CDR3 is CASSLDRGGQPQHF. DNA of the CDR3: TGTGCCAGCAGCTTAGATCGGGGCGGGCAGCCCCAGCATTTT.

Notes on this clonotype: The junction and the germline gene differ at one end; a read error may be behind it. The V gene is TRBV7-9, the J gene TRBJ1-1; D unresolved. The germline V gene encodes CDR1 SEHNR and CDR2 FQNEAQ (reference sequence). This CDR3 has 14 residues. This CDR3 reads CASSHRTVKTEAFF. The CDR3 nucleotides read TGTGCCAGCAGCCACCGGACGGTGAAGACTGAAGCTTTCTTT. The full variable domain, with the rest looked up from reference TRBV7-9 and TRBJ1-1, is DTGVSQNPRHKITKRGQNVTFRCDPISEHNRLYWYRQTLGQGPEFLTYFQNEAQLEKSRLLSDRFSAERPKGSFSTLEIQRTEQGDSAMYLCASSHRTVKTEAFFGQGTRLTVV.

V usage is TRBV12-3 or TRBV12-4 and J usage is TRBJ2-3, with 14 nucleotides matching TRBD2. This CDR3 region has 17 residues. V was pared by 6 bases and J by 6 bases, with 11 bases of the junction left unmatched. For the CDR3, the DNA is TGTGCCAGCAGGGATAGGACTAGCGGGGGGCACCGGGATACGCAGTATTTT. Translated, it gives CASRDRTSGGHRDTQYF.

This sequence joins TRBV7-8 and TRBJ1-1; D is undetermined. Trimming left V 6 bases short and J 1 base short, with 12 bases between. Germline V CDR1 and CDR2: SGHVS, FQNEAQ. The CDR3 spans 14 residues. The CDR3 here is CASRPGLSNTEAFF. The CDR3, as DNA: TGTGCCAGCAGGCCGGGCCTCTCGAACACTGAAGCTTTCTTT.

The DNA for the CDR3 is TGTGCCAGCAGTTACCCCAAACCGGCCACTTTAGCCAAAAACATTCAGTACTTC. Its translation: CASSYPKPATLAKNIQYF. V and J are TRBV6-2 or TRBV6-3 and TRBJ2-4; D remains ambiguous. CDR1 is MNHEY and CDR2 is SVGEGT in the germline V gene. The ends were cut back, 2 bases at V and 0 bases at J, with 17 bases in the middle. This CDR3 has 18 residues.

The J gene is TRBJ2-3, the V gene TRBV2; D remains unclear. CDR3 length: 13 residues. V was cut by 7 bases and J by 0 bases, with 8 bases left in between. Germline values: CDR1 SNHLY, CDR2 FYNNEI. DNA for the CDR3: TGTGCCAGCAACCGGATGAGCACAGATACGCAGTATTTT. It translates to CASNRMSTDTQYF. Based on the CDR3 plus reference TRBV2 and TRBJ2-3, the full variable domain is EPEVTQTPSHQVTQMGQEVILRCVPISNHLYFYWYRQILGQKVEFLVSFYNNEISEKSEIFDDQFSVERPDGSNFTLKIRSTKLEDSAMYFCASNRMSTDTQYFGPGTRLTVL.

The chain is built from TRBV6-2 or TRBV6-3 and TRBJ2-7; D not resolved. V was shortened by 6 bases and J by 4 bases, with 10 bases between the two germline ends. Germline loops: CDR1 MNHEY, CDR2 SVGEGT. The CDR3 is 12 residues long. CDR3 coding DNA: TGTGCCAGCAGCCCCACAGCTTACGAGCAGTACTTC. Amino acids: CASSPTAYEQYF.

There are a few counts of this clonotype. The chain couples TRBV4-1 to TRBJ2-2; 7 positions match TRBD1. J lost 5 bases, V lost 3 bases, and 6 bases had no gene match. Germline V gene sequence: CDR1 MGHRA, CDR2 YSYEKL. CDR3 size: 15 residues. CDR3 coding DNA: TGCGCCAGCAGCCAGAGGGACAGTCAAACCGGGGAGCTGTTTTTT. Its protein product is CASSQRDSQTGELFF.

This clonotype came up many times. In DNA, the CDR3 is TGTGCCAGTAGTGTGAGCGGGGCGAACACCGGGGAGCTGTTTTTT. Amino acid sequence: CASSVSGANTGELFF. The chain has TRBV19 and TRBJ2-2; 7 positions match TRBD2. With V trimmed by 5 bases and J by 0 bases, 3 bases remained unmatched. Looked up from germline, CDR1 is LNHDA and CDR2 is SQIVND (reference sequence). CDR3 length: 15 residues.

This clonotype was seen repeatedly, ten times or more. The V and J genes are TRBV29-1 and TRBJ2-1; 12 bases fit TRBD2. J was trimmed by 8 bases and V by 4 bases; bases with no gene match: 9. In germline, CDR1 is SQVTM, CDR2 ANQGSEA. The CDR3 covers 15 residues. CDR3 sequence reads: CSVVRLAGGPHEQFF. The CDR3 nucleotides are TGCAGCGTTGTACGTCTAGCGGGAGGGCCACATGAGCAGTTCTTC.

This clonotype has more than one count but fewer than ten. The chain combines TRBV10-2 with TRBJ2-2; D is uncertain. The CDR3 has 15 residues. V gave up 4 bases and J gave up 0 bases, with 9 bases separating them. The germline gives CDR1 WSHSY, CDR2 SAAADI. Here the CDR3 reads CASSGSGANTGELFF. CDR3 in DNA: TGCGCCAGCAGTGGGTCCGGTGCGAACACCGGGGAGCTGTTTTTT.

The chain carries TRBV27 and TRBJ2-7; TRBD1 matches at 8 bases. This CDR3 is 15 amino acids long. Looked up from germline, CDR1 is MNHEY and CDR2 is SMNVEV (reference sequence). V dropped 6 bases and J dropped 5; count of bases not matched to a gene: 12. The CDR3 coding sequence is TGTGCCAGCAGGGTCCTTTCAGACAGGGGCCACGAGCAGTACTTC. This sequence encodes CASRVLSDRGHEQYF.

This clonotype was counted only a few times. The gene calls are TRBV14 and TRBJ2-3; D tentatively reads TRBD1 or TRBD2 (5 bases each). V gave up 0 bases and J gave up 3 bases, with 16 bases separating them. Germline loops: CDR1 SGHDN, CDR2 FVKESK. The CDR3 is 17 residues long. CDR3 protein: CASSQDEGSYGTDTQYF. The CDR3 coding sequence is TGTGCCAGCAGCCAAGATGAGGGGAGTTACGGAACAGATACGCAGTATTTT.

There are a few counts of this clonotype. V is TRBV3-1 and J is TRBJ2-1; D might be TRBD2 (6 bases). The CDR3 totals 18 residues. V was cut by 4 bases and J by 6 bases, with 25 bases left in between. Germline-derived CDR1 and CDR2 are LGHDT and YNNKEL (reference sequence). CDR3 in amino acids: CASSPTTWGVRPLNEQFF. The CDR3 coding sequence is TGTGCCAGCAGCCCAACCACTTGGGGGGTCCGTCCCCTCAATGAGCAGTTCTTC.